This T cell receptor (beta chain) was identified in a study of beta chain features in type 1 diabetes. The study, taken as a whole, reports: Type 1 diabetes patients had VDJ junctions that carried fewer insertions and more deletions.

The V gene lost 5 bases and the J gene lost 4 bases, with 10 bases spanning the gap. The CDR3 contains 13 residues. The germline CDR1 and CDR2 sequences are SGHVS and FQNEAQ. This clone was observed a handful of times. What it binds is not known. Sequencing targeted expressed TCRB transcripts, as all isolated RNA had been reverse transcribed. The average read count of naive, central memory and regulatory T cell samples was approximately 3.9 million. Sequencing was performed with immunoSEQ multiplex PCR; in TCRdb, only in-frame clones are kept and a portion is missing. The repertoire has about 620,000 clones, roughly 16% of them found once; the top ten carry more than 0.08%.

The rearrangement links TRBV7-8 to TRBJ2-3, with a weak D call TRBD2 (6 bases). Sequencing was done on a sample of naive CD4+ T cells from blood. This receptor was obtained from a man between 18 and 35 years old in good health. The CDR3 reads CASSPRLADTQYF. CDR3 nucleotides: TGTGCCAGCAGCCCCAGACTAGCAGATACGCAGTATTTT.